This T cell receptor (beta chain) is drawn from a study of cytomegalovirus exposure and HLA in healthy donors. At the level of the study: An earlier analysis identified 120 million or so unique TCR beta sequences in about 180 million T cells. The early release's HLA-typed donors yielded some 85 million unique TCRs. General observations from the study: Of the V segments, some could not be distinguished, including TRBV6-2 and TRBV6-3, and were excluded. In a later analysis, specific HLA alleles were associated with 15,000 to 20,000 TCR beta sequences at a 0.05 false discovery rate.

The PCR contained 60 Vbeta and 13 Jbeta primers. TCRdb keeps only in-frame clones here, not all; method: immunoSEQ multiplex PCR. The sample holds about 98,000 clones, 63% seen once. In the case of this clone: What it binds is unknown.

The germline V gene has CDR1 SNHLY and CDR2 FYNNEI. The CDR3 contains 12 residues. V was clipped by 7 bases and J by 7 bases; unmatched bases: 5. V usage is TRBV2 and J usage is TRBJ1-2; 8 nucleotides match TRBD1. The source is a human donor in good health. The sequencing sample was made of PBMCs. CDR3 protein: CASNPDRGGYTF. DNA of the CDR3: TGTGCCAGCAACCCCGACAGGGGTGGCTACACCTTC.